The 2 T cell receptor beta chains in this list originate from one sample, sequenced in a study of shared clonotypes between healthy human individuals (TCRdb year 2020). Library construction relied on the immunoSEQ multiplex PCR assay. In its TCRdb copy, this immuneACCESS table keeps in-frame sequences only and misses some clones. Where compared with another copy, unresolved V genes explain less than half of these, and the others have no known cause. The sample profile shows about 470,000 clones; roughly 77% of them were found once. The ten largest clonotypes hold over 10% of the sample. Source material: PBMCs. These receptors were taken from a woman aged 40 to 50 in good health. Some clones in this sample may be carry-over from other donors' samples.

Worth noting for this clone: Relative to the germline gene, one junction end is altered; a read error may explain this. The chain joins TRBV6-5 to TRBJ1-1; D not resolved. Germline loops: CDR1 MNHEY, CDR2 SVGAGI. The CDR3 loop spans 13 amino acids. The CDR3 is CGTQADYNTEAFF. The CDR3 nucleotides are TGCGGAACCCAGGCAGACTATAACACTGAAGCTTTCTTT.

J is TRBJ2-7 and V is TRBV6-5; perhaps TRBD2 as D (6 bases). Germline V gene lookup returns CDR1 MNHEY and CDR2 SVGAGI. The V end lost 0 bases, the J end lost 8 bases, and 17 bases lay between the germline ends. This CDR3 has 15 amino acids. Here the CDR3 reads CASSYSGTSDLKQYF. CDR3 DNA: TGTGCCAGCAGTTACTCCGGGACTTCAGATCTGAAGCAGTACTTC.